The clone carrying this T cell receptor beta chain appeared many times. Antigen: not known. This sample stems from a study of neurological immune-mediated disorders. Overall study context: Among the approximately 35 patients with multiple sclerosis, roughly 30 were relapsing-remitting, while 3 were secondary progressive. Study-level points and caveats: Private repertoires in all groups were suggested, as expanded clones shared no CDR3 amino acid sequences across subjects. On phylogenetic grouping, the repertoires of 18 of 34 multiple sclerosis patients fell within one related-CDR3 cluster, constituting a possible signature.

Synthesis of cDNA used 5'RACE (with 10-nucleotide random UMIs). TCRdb re-called the 5' RACE reads through MiXCR, storing one row per CDR3 protein. Seen here are about 70,000 distinct CDR3 sequences, about 3% observed once, and the top ten hold 4% to 6.5%. Sequenced material: PBMCs. The sequence derives from a woman between 50 and 59 years old with multiple sclerosis.

For the CDR3, the DNA is TGTGCCAGCAGCTTCCGGCTAGCGGGAGGGAATGAGCAGTTCTTC. Protein product: CASSFRLAGGNEQFF. The rearrangement uses TRBV7-9 and TRBJ2-1, with 12 positions matching TRBD2. The germline V gene encodes CDR1 SEHNR and CDR2 FQNEAQ (reference sequence). Trimming took 3 bases from V and 7 from J; bases not matched to a gene: 4. This CDR3 spans 15 amino acids.